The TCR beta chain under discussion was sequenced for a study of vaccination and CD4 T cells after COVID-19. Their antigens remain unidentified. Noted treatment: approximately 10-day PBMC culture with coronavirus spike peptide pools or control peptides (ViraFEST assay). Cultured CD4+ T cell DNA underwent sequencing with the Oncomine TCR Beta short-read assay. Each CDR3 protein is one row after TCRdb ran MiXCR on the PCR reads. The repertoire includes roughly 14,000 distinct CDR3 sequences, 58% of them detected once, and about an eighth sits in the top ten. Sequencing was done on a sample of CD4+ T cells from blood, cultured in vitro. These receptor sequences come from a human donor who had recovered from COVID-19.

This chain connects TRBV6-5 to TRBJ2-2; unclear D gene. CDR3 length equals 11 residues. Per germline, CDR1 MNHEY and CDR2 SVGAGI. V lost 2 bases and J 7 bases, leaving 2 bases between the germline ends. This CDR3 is CASSYGGELFF. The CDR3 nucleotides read TGTGCCAGCAGTTACGGCGGGGAGCTGTTTTTT.